One sample yielded the 21 T cell receptor beta chains listed below, sequenced in a study of graft-versus-host responses after intestinal transplantation. Co-plating was performed using approximately 200,000 CFSE-labeled responder cells and approximately 200,000 irradiated, violet-dye-labeled stimulator cells. The table came from immunoSEQ multiplex PCR; TCRdb's copy has only in-frame clones and leaves some out. Among 7,000 or so clones listed, 24% were seen once. The sample was alloreactive CD8+ T cells from a mixed lymphocyte reaction culture, taken before transplantation. Sample subset: CFSE-low proliferating T cells sorted from approximately six-day pre-transplant mixed lymphocyte reaction (GvH or HvG direction). These receptors originate from a human patient who was an organ donor for intestinal transplantation.

This clone came up a few times. Just one base apart from a much larger clone, this may be a read error. The gene calls are TRBV6-5 and TRBJ1-1, with D unresolved. CDR3 length: 13 amino acids. Germline CDR1 reads MNHEY; CDR2 reads SVGAGI. The CDR3 is CARSYGMNTEAFF. The CDR3 DNA follows: TGTGCCCGCAGTTACGGGATGAACACTGAAGCTTTCTTT.

V and J are TRBV28 and TRBJ2-3, with D tentatively TRBD2 (6 bases). Germline CDR1 MDHEN, CDR2 SYDVKM. The CDR3 covers 16 residues. Trimming pared 5 bases from V and 0 bases from J, leaving 15 bases between. DNA of the CDR3: TGTGCCAGCAGTCACCCCCGGGACTCCAGCACAGATACGCAGTATTTT. It translates to CASSHPRDSSTDTQYF.

This clone has a single count. The chain is built from TRBV5-1 and TRBJ2-5, with a possible D match to TRBD2 (5 bases). The CDR3 extends over 16 amino acids. Germline-derived CDR1 and CDR2 are SGHRS and YFSETQ. With 1 base removed from V and 1 base from J, the gap between germline ends came to 14 bases. The CDR3 bases are TGCGCCAGCAGCTTGTTGATAGGGAGCAGCCAAGAGACCCAGTACTTC. Translated, it gives CASSLLIGSSQETQYF.

This clone has more than one count but fewer than ten. The chain uses TRBV7-2 and TRBJ2-3; 12 bases are a match to TRBD2. V dropped 2 bases and J dropped 4; count of bases not matched to a gene: 1. This CDR3 region has 15 residues. Germline values: CDR1 SGHTA, CDR2 FQGNSA. The CDR3 reads CASSLLAGGPDTQYF. Here the CDR3 DNA reads TGTGCCAGCAGCTTACTAGCGGGAGGGCCAGATACGCAGTATTTT.

This clone has just a few counts. CDR3 sequence reads: CASTIGYEQYF. CDR3 coding DNA: TGTGCCAGCACCATAGGGTACGAGCAGTACTTC. This chain links TRBV6-6 with TRBJ2-7, with D uncertain. V lost 7 bases to trimming and J lost 4 bases, with 8 bases between them. Germline assignment: CDR1 MNHNY and CDR2 SVGAGI (reference sequence). There are 11 residues in the CDR3.

By sample fraction, this clone is large. The J gene is TRBJ2-7, the V gene TRBV4-2; D is uncertain. This CDR3 is built from 16 residues. Deletions cut 4 bases from V and 0 bases from J, with 16 bases between. Per the germline V gene, CDR1 is LGHNA and CDR2 is YNFKEQ. This CDR3 is CASSRTEDLHSYEQYF. DNA for the CDR3: TGTGCCAGCAGCCGAACCGAGGACCTGCACTCCTACGAGCAGTACTTC.

Relative to its sample, this clone is medium-sized. The chain uses TRBV11-2 and TRBJ2-1, with D hard to call. The CDR3 length is 16 residues. V was pared by 7 bases and J by 0 bases, with 16 bases between. Germline V CDR1 and CDR2: SGHAT, FQNNGV. CDR3 bases: TGTGCCAGCATCCTTAGCCCCGTAAGCTCCTACAATGAGCAGTTCTTC. It yields the protein CASILSPVSSYNEQFF.

The CDR3 nucleotides read TGTGCCAGCAGCTTAGCCCACGGACTAGCGGGAAAAAGCACAGATACGCAGTATTTT. It encodes CASSLAHGLAGKSTDTQYF. This sequence joins TRBV7-1 and TRBJ2-3; 12 nucleotides line up with TRBD2. TRBV7-1 is assigned to the ORF class and has an uncertain function. Germline trimming cut 4 bases from V and 0 bases from J; bases unmatched to any gene: 11. The CDR3 contains 19 residues.

This clone occurred a few times. The V and J genes are TRBV4-1 and TRBJ2-5; 10 positions agree with TRBD1. The end of the DNA fits TRBJ2-7 better, so the J call may be wrong. Germline V CDR1 and CDR2: MGHRA, YSYEKL. The CDR3 sequence is 16 residues long. The CDR3 region is CASSQDGGTGAYEQYF. CDR3 nucleotides: TGCGCCAGCAGCCAAGATGGGGGGACAGGGGCCTACGAGCAGTACTTC.

This clone is categorized as medium-sized. This chain joins TRBV15 and TRBJ1-5, with D unclear. This CDR3 is 13 amino acids long. V was shortened by 3 bases and J by 5 bases, with 8 bases between the two germline ends. CDR1 and CDR2 from the germline V gene are LNHNV and YYDKDF (reference sequence). The CDR3 nucleotides read TGTGCCACCAGCAGGCATTGGGATCAGCCCCAGCATTTT. Translating gives CATSRHWDQPQHF.

This clone was counted between two and nine times. In DNA, the CDR3 is TGTGCCAGCAAGAAAGGACAGTACCATCAGCCCCAGCATTTT. This translates into CASKKGQYHQPQHF. The chain couples TRBV6-6 to TRBJ1-5, with D possibly TRBD1 on 6 matching bases. This CDR3 spans 14 amino acids. Germline assignment: CDR1 MNHNY and CDR2 SVGAGI (reference sequence). V was shortened by 7 bases and J by 5 bases, with 15 bases between the two germline ends.

The rearrangement uses TRBV27 and TRBJ1-5; D is unclear. V dropped 8 bases and J dropped 1 base, with 21 bases sitting between them. Germline CDR1 and CDR2: MNHEY and SMNVEV (reference sequence). This CDR3 has 17 amino acids. The CDR3 region has the DNA TGTGCCAGCGAATCGGATGATGCAAAGGGAAGCAATCAGCCCCAGCATTTT. Protein sequence: CASESDDAKGSNQPQHF.

This clone showed up just a few times. A far larger clone is one nucleotide away, so this likely arose from a read error. The chain recombines TRBV28 with TRBJ1-4; TRBD1 matches at 9 bases. The CDR3 runs to 15 residues. V lost 9 bases, J lost 8 bases, and 13 bases stayed unmatched. Germline CDR1 reads MDHEN; CDR2 reads SYDVKM. In DNA, the CDR3 is TGTGCCAGTACCCCTACAGGGGGCTGTAGGGAAAAACTGTTTTTT. Translation gives CASTPTGGCREKLFF.

The rearrangement uses TRBV7-3 and TRBJ1-5, with unresolved D. V lost 2 bases and J 0 bases, leaving 11 bases between the germline ends. The CDR3 is 16 amino acids. Germline V gene lookup returns CDR1 SGHTA and CDR2 FQGTGA. CDR3 sequence (DNA): TGTGCCAGCAGCTTAGGTAGGCCTTATAGCAATCAGCCCCAGCATTTT. Residues: CASSLGRPYSNQPQHF. Filled out from reference TRBV7-3 and TRBJ1-5, the complete variable domain reads GAGVSQTPSNKVTEKGKYVELRCDPISGHTALYWYRQSLGQGPEFLIYFQGTGAADDSGLPNDRFFAVRPEGSVSTLKIQRTERGDSAVYLCASSLGRPYSNQPQHFGDGTRLSIL.

The rearrangement joins TRBV15 to TRBJ2-7, with D unclear. V lost 1 base and J 10 bases, leaving 17 bases between the germline ends. CDR1 LNHNV and CDR2 YYDKDF come from the germline V gene (reference sequence). There are 14 residues in the CDR3. CDR3 nucleotides: TGTGCCACCAGCAGAGGATGGTTCCTTGATACTCAGTACTTC. It encodes CATSRGWFLDTQYF.

This clone is deemed large (0.1 to 1%). The chain has TRBV7-9 and TRBJ2-3; D is unresolved. The V end lost 0 bases, the J end lost 0 bases, and 7 bases lay between the germline ends. Germline lookup yields CDR1 SEHNR and CDR2 FQNEAQ (reference sequence). The CDR3 is made up of 15 amino acids. The CDR3 reads CASSLAYTSTDTQYF. CDR3 in DNA: TGTGCCAGCAGCTTAGCGTACACTAGCACAGATACGCAGTATTTT.

In its sample, this clone was seen a few times. The rearrangement joins TRBV2 to TRBJ2-7; 7 bases align to TRBD1. The germline gives CDR1 SNHLY, CDR2 FYNNEI. The ends lost 5 bases at V and 1 base at J; junction bases unmatched: 11. This CDR3 spans 16 amino acids. The CDR3 coding sequence is TGTGCCAGCAGTTACTCCCGGACAGGACCTTCCTACGAGCAGTACTTC. It encodes CASSYSRTGPSYEQYF.

The J gene is TRBJ2-2, the V gene TRBV19; tentative D call: TRBD1 (6 bases). Trimming pared 8 bases from V and 1 base from J, leaving 8 bases between. Germline V gives CDR1 LNHDA, CDR2 SQIVND (reference sequence). This CDR3 contains 13 residues. CDR3 in DNA: TGTGCCAGTTCGGACAGGAACACCGGGGAGCTGTTTTTT. Translating it yields CASSDRNTGELFF.

This clone is large. The same CDR3 can be traced to other DNA sequences in this sample. The CDR3 spells CASSDIQGAGTEAFF. The CDR3 DNA reads as TGTGCCAGCAGCGACATACAGGGGGCAGGCACTGAAGCTTTCTTT. The V and J genes are TRBV9 and TRBJ1-1; TRBD1 matches 9 bases. V lost 3 bases and J lost 4; bases outside the gene matches: 7. The CDR3 is made up of 15 amino acids. Germline CDR1 and CDR2: SGDLS and YYNGEE.

The J gene is TRBJ2-7, the V gene TRBV6-5; 12 nucleotides agree with TRBD2. Germline lookup yields CDR1 MNHEY and CDR2 SVGAGI. The trim removed 6 bases at V and 2 bases at J, leaving 5 bases unmatched. CDR3 size: 15 residues. CDR3: CASSPGLAGPYEQYF. CDR3 nucleotide sequence: TGTGCCAGCAGCCCCGGACTAGCGGGGCCCTACGAGCAGTACTTC.

This clone appeared a few times. V and J are TRBV7-4 and TRBJ2-5; D is uncertain. The J call may be mistaken, given a closer DNA end match to TRBJ2-7. Germline V gene lookup returns CDR1 SGHVT and CDR2 SQSDAQ. The CDR3 is made up of 15 amino acids. This CDR3 is CASSLARGGPYEQYF. The CDR3 DNA is TGTGCCAGCAGCTTAGCGCGAGGCGGACCCTACGAGCAGTACTTC.